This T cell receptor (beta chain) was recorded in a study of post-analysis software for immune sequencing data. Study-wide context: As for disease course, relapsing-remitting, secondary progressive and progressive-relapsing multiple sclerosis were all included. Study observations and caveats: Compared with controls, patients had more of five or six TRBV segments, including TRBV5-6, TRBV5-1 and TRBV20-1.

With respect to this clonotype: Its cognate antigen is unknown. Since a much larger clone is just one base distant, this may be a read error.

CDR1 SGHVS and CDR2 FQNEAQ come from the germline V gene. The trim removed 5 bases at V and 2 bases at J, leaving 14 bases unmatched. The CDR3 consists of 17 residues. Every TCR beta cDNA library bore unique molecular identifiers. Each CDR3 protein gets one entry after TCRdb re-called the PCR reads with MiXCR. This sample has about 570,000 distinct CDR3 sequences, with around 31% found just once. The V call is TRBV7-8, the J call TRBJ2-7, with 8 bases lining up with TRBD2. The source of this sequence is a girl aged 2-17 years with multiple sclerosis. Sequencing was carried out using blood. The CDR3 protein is CASSPCRIVGGAYEQYF. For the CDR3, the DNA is TGTGCCAGCAGCCCCTGCCGCATCGTCGGGGGGGCCTACGAGCAGTACTTC.